Listed here are 16 T cell receptor beta chains from one sample, sequenced in a study of T cell changes during pregnancy in multiple sclerosis. Libraries were prepared by immunoSEQ multiplex PCR; TCRdb keeps only in-frame clonotypes and omits some of them. Of about 52,000 clones in the sample, 90% to 95% were seen once. The sequencing here drew on CD4+ T cells from peripheral blood mononuclear cells, taken before pregnancy. The origin of the receptors is a female donor with multiple sclerosis, enrolled in a pregnancy study.

V and J are TRBV5-4 and TRBJ2-3; no firm D call. Germline assignment: CDR1 SGHNT and CDR2 YYREEE (reference sequence). Between the trimmed V and J ends, which lost 0 bases and 6 bases, there was a span of 11 bases. This CDR3 is 14 amino acids long. The DNA of the CDR3 is TGTGCCAGCAGCTTGGCTCCCAGCGAGGATACGCAGTATTTT. Protein product: CASSLAPSEDTQYF.

This clone was found once. This sequence joins TRBV4-2 and TRBJ2-1, with 10 nucleotides matching TRBD2. This CDR3 spans 16 amino acids. CDR1 is LGHNA and CDR2 is YNFKEQ in the germline V gene. The V gene end was trimmed by 0 bases and the J gene end by 7 bases; junction bases not matched to a gene: 6. Here the CDR3 reads CASSQDQEREGNEQFF. The DNA for the CDR3 is TGTGCCAGCAGCCAAGATCAGGAGCGGGAGGGGAATGAGCAGTTCTTC.

The chain joins TRBV9 to TRBJ2-5, with D possibly matching TRBD1 (6 bases). The germline V and J ends were trimmed by 0 bases and 9 bases, with 12 bases remaining between them. CDR1 SGDLS and CDR2 YYNGEE come from the germline V gene. The CDR3 consists of 13 residues. The CDR3 protein is CASSVGGQVPQYF. As DNA, the CDR3 is TGTGCCAGCAGCGTAGGGGGGCAGGTCCCCCAGTACTTC.

V is TRBV6-1 and J is TRBJ2-5; 7 nucleotides match TRBD2. The V gene's germline CDR1 is MNHNS and CDR2 SASEGT. Unmatched junction bases numbered 5, after V lost 5 bases and J lost 5 bases. This CDR3 is 13 amino acids long. This CDR3 reads CASSRDYGETQYF. CDR3 nucleotides: TGTGCCAGCAGTAGGGACTATGGGGAGACCCAGTACTTC.

The gene calls are TRBV4-1 and TRBJ1-5; the match to TRBD1 covers 7 bases. The CDR3 is made up of 14 amino acids. Trimming cost V 6 bases and J 3 bases; bases outside gene matches: 5. Germline V gene data show CDR1 as MGHRA and CDR2 as YSYEKL. The CDR3 DNA reads TGCGCCAGCAGTCGACAGGGCCCCAATCAGCCCCAGCATTTT. It encodes CASSRQGPNQPQHF.

The genes are TRBV2 and TRBJ1-1; a possible D gene is TRBD1 (5 bases). The CDR3 has 15 amino acids. The germline V and J ends were trimmed by 0 bases and 5 bases, with 13 bases remaining between them. From germline, CDR1 is SNHLY and CDR2 FYNNEI. The CDR3 DNA sequence: TGTGCCAGCAGTGAAGCGCTTCAGGGAGGTACTGAAGCTTTCTTT. It specifies CASSEALQGGTEAFF.

This rearrangement joins TRBV5-5 to TRBJ2-2, with a weak D call TRBD2 (6 bases). Germline-derived CDR1 and CDR2 are SGHKS and YYEKEE (reference sequence). Trimming removed 0 bases at V and 5 bases at J, with 11 bases between. The CDR3 loop spans 15 amino acids. The CDR3 loop is CASSLGLERTGELFF. The DNA for the CDR3 is TGTGCCAGCAGCTTGGGACTAGAGAGGACCGGGGAGCTGTTTTTT.

The rearrangement joins TRBV5-1 to TRBJ2-5; 12 bases are shared with TRBD2. Germline CDR1 and CDR2: SGHRS and YFSETQ. Trimming took 4 bases from V and 4 from J; bases not matched to a gene: 5. This CDR3 region has 15 residues. The CDR3: CASSPSGRAPETQYF. In DNA form, the CDR3 reads TGCGCCAGCAGCCCTAGCGGGAGGGCCCCAGAGACCCAGTACTTC.

The chain is built from TRBV7-9 and TRBJ2-7, with 9 bases fitting TRBD1. Unmatched junction bases numbered 6, after V lost 1 base and J lost 5 bases. Germline CDR1 and CDR2: SEHNR and FQNEAQ (reference sequence). This CDR3 contains 15 residues. This CDR3 reads CASSLGTGTGNEQYF. The CDR3 DNA is TGTGCCAGCAGCTTAGGAACCGGGACAGGGAACGAGCAGTACTTC.

This CDR3 reads CASSTDRGNEKLFF. DNA for the CDR3: TGTGCCAGTAGTACGGACAGGGGTAATGAAAAACTGTTTTTT. This chain links TRBV19 with TRBJ1-4; 9 nucleotides match TRBD1. Germline CDR1 reads LNHDA; CDR2 reads SQIVND (reference sequence). The CDR3 covers 14 residues. Losses at the gene ends were 4 bases for V and 4 bases for J; bases not matched to a gene: 1.

This sequence joins TRBV7-2 and TRBJ2-7; 10 bases agree with TRBD1. Germline assignment: CDR1 SGHTA and CDR2 FQGNSA. CDR3 length: 15 residues. The J segment lost 7 bases and the V segment lost 6 bases, leaving 12 bases of the junction unmatched. CDR3 nucleotides: TGTGCCAGCAGTTATACCGGGACAGGGGAGGGGGAGCAGTACTTC. Translating it yields CASSYTGTGEGEQYF.

V gene TRBV5-1 combines with J gene TRBJ2-3; 12 bases are shared with TRBD2. The CDR3 is 16 residues long. V lost 5 bases to trimming and J lost 0 bases; unmatched junction nucleotides: 4. Germline CDR1 reads SGHRS; CDR2 reads YFSETQ. CDR3 sequence: CASSRTSGTSTDTQYF. CDR3 nucleotides: TGCGCCAGCAGTCGGACTAGCGGGACTAGCACAGATACGCAGTATTTT. The variable domain in full, with the rest retrieved from reference TRBV5-1 and TRBJ2-3, is KAGVTQTPRYLIKTRGQQVTLSCSPISGHRSVSWYQQTPGQGLQFLFEYFSETQRNKGNFPGRFSGRQFSNSRSEMNVSTLELGDSALYLCASSRTSGTSTDTQYFGPGTRLTVL.

Here the CDR3 reads CASSSLASRQFF. The CDR3 DNA is TGTGCCAGCAGCTCCCTAGCTAGCAGACAGTTCTTC. This chain connects TRBV11-2 to TRBJ2-1, with D tentatively TRBD2 (5 bases). Trimming shortened V by 4 bases and J by 13 bases, and 14 bases separated the two germline ends. CDR3 length: 12 amino acids. Germline V CDR1 and CDR2: SGHAT, FQNNGV. Complete variable domain (other parts from reference TRBV11-2 and TRBJ2-1): EAGVAQSPRYKIIEKRQSVAFWCNPISGHATLYWYQQILGQGPKLLIQFQNNGVVDDSQLPKDRFSAERLKGVDSTLKIQPAKLEDSAVYLCASSSLASRQFFGPGTRLTVL.

The chain recombines TRBV27 with TRBJ2-1, with D perhaps matching TRBD1 (8 bases). The V end was cut by 10 bases, the J end by 7 bases, with 20 bases between. CDR1 is MNHEY, CDR2 SMNVEV, per germline (reference sequence). The CDR3 is made up of 14 amino acids. The CDR3 region is CATRGQGGPNEQFF. The CDR3 region has the DNA TGTGCCACCCGTGGACAGGGAGGGCCAAATGAGCAGTTCTTC.

V is TRBV7-8 and J is TRBJ2-3; unclear D gene. Germline V gene lookup returns CDR1 SGHVS and CDR2 FQNEAQ. The V gene lost 3 bases and the J gene lost 0 bases, with 7 bases spanning the gap. This CDR3 has 14 residues. CDR3 in DNA: TGTGCCAGCAGCTTGAGTCCTAGCACAGATACGCAGTATTTT. This encodes CASSLSPSTDTQYF.

The chain recombines TRBV2 with TRBJ2-1; no definite D call. With 1 base removed from V and 7 bases from J, the gap between germline ends came to 17 bases. This CDR3 spans 16 amino acids. Germline CDR1 is SNHLY and CDR2 is FYNNEI. CDR3 sequence (DNA): TGTGCCAGCAGTGAAGGAGTTAATCCGTTCGCGAATGAGCAGTTCTTC. As protein: CASSEGVNPFANEQFF.